This TCR beta chain appears in the sequencing data of a study of persistence of HIV-infected CD4 T cells. Study as a whole: Suppressive ART had lasted a median of approximately 8 years.

This clone was recorded a few times. Its antigen is as yet unknown. This was the immunoSEQ version 4 assay in survey mode. Sequenced by immunoSEQ multiplex PCR; TCRdb stores in-frame clones only, minus some. This repertoire shows about 28,000 clones, approximately 82% found once; its top ten account for roughly 4.5%. The stimulus was lysate of CMV-infected fibroblasts, about 10 ug/mL. Sorted nonresponding memory CD4+ T cells were CD40L-negative, CD69-negative, CD45RO-high. Per the germline V gene, CDR1 is SGHRS and CDR2 is YFSETQ. V was trimmed by 0 bases and J by 2 bases, leaving 15 bases between them. The CDR3 is made up of 16 amino acids.

This sequence originates from an adult man with HIV who was CMV-seropositive. Here the sequenced sample was CD4+ T cells sorted from PBMCs after approximately 20-hour stimulation, taken from a patient who received antiretroviral therapy. V is TRBV5-1 and J is TRBJ2-7; D not resolved. CDR3 nucleotide sequence: TGCGCCAGCAGCTTGGGGGTGGGCCAGATCGCCTACGAGCAGTACTTC. This sequence encodes CASSLGVGQIAYEQYF.